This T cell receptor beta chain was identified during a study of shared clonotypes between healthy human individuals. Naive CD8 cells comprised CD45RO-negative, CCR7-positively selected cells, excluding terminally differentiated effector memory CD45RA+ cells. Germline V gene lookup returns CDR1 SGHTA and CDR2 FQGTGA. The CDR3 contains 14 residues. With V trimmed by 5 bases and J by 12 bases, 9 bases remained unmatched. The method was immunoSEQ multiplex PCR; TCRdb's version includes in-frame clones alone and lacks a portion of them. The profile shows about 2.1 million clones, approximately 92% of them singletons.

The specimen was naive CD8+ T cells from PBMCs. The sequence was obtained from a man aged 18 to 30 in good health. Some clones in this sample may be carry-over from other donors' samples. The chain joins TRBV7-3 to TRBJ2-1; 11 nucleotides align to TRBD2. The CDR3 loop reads CASSPRLAGGGQFF. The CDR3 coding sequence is TGTGCCAGCAGCCCCCGCCTAGCGGGAGGAGGGCAGTTCTTC. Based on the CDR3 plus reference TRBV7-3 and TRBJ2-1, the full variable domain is GAGVSQTPSNKVTEKGKYVELRCDPISGHTALYWYRQSLGQGPEFLIYFQGTGAADDSGLPNDRFFAVRPEGSVSTLKIQRTERGDSAVYLCASSPRLAGGGQFFGPGTRLTVL.